The TCR beta chain under discussion was sequenced for a study of beta chain features in type 1 diabetes. Background on the study: Age, gender, cell numbers and subset yield matched between patients and controls.

Expressed TCRB transcripts were sequenced because the entire RNA isolate underwent reverse transcription. Assay: immunoSEQ multiplex PCR; the TCRdb copy retains only in-frame clones and omits some. The data contain 280,000 or so clones, approximately 15% of them singletons. This clone was found a few times. Its antigen is undetermined. Looked up from germline, CDR1 is KGHSH and CDR2 is LQKENI. Trimming at V came to 3 bases and at J to 6 bases, leaving 9 bases not matched to a gene. The CDR3 sequence is 15 residues long. Study-wide points: PCR might favor shorter templates, but any such skew would affect patients and controls equally. The study found moderately but significantly shorter TCRB CDR3s in all four CD4+ subsets of Type 1 diabetes patients.

Sequencing was performed on naive CD4+ T cells from blood. The clonotype originates from a man younger than 30 with type 1 diabetes. The rearrangement joins TRBV18 to TRBJ2-3; 7 positions match TRBD1. CDR3 loop: CASSPARGSRDTQYF. The CDR3 DNA is TGTGCCAGCTCACCGGCCAGGGGGTCCAGGGATACGCAGTATTTT.